These 9 T cell receptor beta chains were sequenced from one sample in a study of cytomegalovirus exposure and HLA in healthy donors (dated by TCRdb to about 2017). The protocol used for the library was the immunoSEQ multiplex PCR assay. A mixture of 60 forward primers for TCR Vbeta segments and 13 reverse primers for TCR Jbeta segments was used in the multiplex PCR. Here the immuneACCESS table is served through TCRdb, limited to in-frame sequences with V and J called. Missing clones are a known gap in these copies; in checked studies unresolved V genes cover under half, and the rest lacks a known reason. For this sample there are approximately 120,000 clones; over 80% appear just once. Roughly 20% of the sample is in the top ten clones. The specimen sequenced was PBMCs. Receptors were obtained from a man in his late teens or twenties in good health and CMV-seropositive.

Only a few counts were recorded for this clone. CDR3 DNA sequence: TGTGCCTGGAGTAAACTAGCGGGTGATACGCAGTATTTT. Its protein product is CAWSKLAGDTQYF. The V call is TRBV30, the J call TRBJ2-3; 9 bases are a match to TRBD2. CDR1 is GTSNPN, CDR2 SVGIG, per germline (reference sequence). The V and J ends lost 2 bases and 6 bases, in that order; junction bases with no gene match: 3. There are 13 residues in the CDR3.

The genes are TRBV5-1 and TRBJ1-2; 10 bases are a match to TRBD1. Germline CDR1 and CDR2: SGHRS and YFSETQ. The CDR3 sequence is 15 residues long. The V and J ends lost 3 bases and 4 bases, in that order; junction bases with no gene match: 6. The DNA of the CDR3 is TGCGCCAGCAGCTCCCCGGGACAGGGGAGCTATGGCTACACCTTC. As protein: CASSSPGQGSYGYTF.

The gene calls are TRBV29-1 and TRBJ1-1; D gene unclear. V shed 5 bases and J shed 4 bases, with 5 bases lying between them. The CDR3 totals 10 residues. The germline gives CDR1 SQVTM, CDR2 ANQGSEA. CDR3 amino acids: CSVPGTEAFF. The DNA of the CDR3 is TGCAGCGTTCCGGGCACTGAAGCTTTCTTT.

This clone was counted only a few times. The chain is built from TRBV6-1 and TRBJ2-7; D is perhaps TRBD1 (6 bases). Germline CDR1 MNHNS, CDR2 SASEGT. V lost 4 bases, J lost 7 bases, and 17 bases lay in between. This CDR3 has 14 amino acids. The CDR3 DNA is TGTGCCAGCAGTGTCCGGACAGAAGTATCAGAGCAGTACTTC. Amino acid sequence: CASSVRTEVSEQYF.

This clone was seen only a few times. The gene calls are TRBV13 and TRBJ2-2; D call uncertain. There are 14 residues in the CDR3. V shed 5 bases and J shed 8 bases, with 15 bases lying between them. Looked up from germline, CDR1 is PRHDT and CDR2 is FYEKMQ (reference sequence). As DNA, the CDR3 is TGTGCCAGCAGCCTTTCAGGAACACCGGGGGAGCTGTTTTTT. Protein: CASSLSGTPGELFF.

As to this clone: Other DNA sequences of this sample code for an identical CDR3. The V gene is TRBV5-1, the J gene TRBJ1-6; the match to TRBD1 covers 9 bases. Trimming took 1 base from V and 10 from J; bases not matched to a gene: 12. Germline V gene sequence: CDR1 SGHRS, CDR2 YFSETQ. The CDR3 sequence is 17 residues long. CDR3 DNA sequence: TGCGCCAGCAGCTTGACGCAGGGACAGGGCGGAGGATCACCCCTCCACTTT. This sequence encodes CASSLTQGQGGGSPLHF. Variable domain in full (rest from reference TRBV5-1 and TRBJ1-6): KAGVTQTPRYLIKTRGQQVTLSCSPISGHRSVSWYQQTPGQGLQFLFEYFSETQRNKGNFPGRFSGRQFSNSRSEMNVSTLELGDSALYLCASSLTQGQGGGSPLHFGNGTRLTVT.

The J gene is TRBJ2-5, the V gene TRBV11-2; tentatively, D is TRBD2 (6 bases). This CDR3 has 14 amino acids. The germline V and J ends were trimmed by 1 base and 4 bases, with 10 bases remaining between them. Germline CDR1 is SGHAT and CDR2 is FQNNGV. This CDR3 reads CASSLAYGGETQYF. The CDR3 DNA sequence: TGTGCCAGCAGCTTAGCGTACGGGGGAGAGACCCAGTACTTC.

The rearrangement uses TRBV10-1 and TRBJ1-2, with D uncertain. Trimming shortened V by 4 bases and J by 5 bases, and 14 bases separated the two germline ends. The CDR3 consists of 14 residues. Germline V gene lookup returns CDR1 WNHNN and CDR2 SYGVQD (reference sequence). The CDR3 reads CASSGRALRYGYTF. Written as DNA, the CDR3 is TGCGCCAGCAGTGGGAGGGCCTTAAGATATGGCTACACCTTC.

A single count supports this clone. The chain couples TRBV5-1 to TRBJ2-7; 10 nucleotides match TRBD1. The CDR3 sequence is 14 residues long. Losses at the gene ends were 3 bases for V and 7 bases for J; bases not matched to a gene: 7. Germline assignment: CDR1 SGHRS and CDR2 YFSETQ. As DNA, the CDR3 is TGCGCCAGCAGCTCTGGACAGGGGGTGGGTGAGCAGTACTTC. This gives the protein CASSSGQGVGEQYF.